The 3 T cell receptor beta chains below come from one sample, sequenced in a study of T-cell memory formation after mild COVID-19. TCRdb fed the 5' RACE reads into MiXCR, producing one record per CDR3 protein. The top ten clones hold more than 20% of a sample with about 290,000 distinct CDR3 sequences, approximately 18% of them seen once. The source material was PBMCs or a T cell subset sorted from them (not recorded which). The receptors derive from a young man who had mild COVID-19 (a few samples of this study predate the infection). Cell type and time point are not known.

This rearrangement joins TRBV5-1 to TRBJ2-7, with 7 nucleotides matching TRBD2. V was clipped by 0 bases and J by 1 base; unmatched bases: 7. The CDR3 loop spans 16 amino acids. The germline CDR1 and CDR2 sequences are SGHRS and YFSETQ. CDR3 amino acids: CASSLAGTSASYEQYF. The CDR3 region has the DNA TGCGCCAGCAGCTTGGCCGGTACTAGCGCGTCCTACGAGCAGTACTTC.

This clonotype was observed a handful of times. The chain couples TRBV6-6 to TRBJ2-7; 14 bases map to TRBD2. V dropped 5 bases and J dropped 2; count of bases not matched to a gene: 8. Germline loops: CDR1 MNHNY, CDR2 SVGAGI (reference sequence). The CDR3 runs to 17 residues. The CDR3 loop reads CASSALTSGGAPYEQYF. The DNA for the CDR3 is TGTGCCAGCAGTGCCCTGACTAGCGGGGGGGCCCCCTACGAGCAGTACTTC.

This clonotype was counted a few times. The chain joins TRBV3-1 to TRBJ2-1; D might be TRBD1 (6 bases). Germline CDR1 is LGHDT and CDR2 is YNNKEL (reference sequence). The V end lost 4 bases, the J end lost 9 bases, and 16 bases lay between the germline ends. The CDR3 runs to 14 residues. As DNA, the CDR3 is TGTGCCAGCAGCCCGGGCATGGGGGCGGGTGAGCAGTTCTTC. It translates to CASSPGMGAGEQFF.